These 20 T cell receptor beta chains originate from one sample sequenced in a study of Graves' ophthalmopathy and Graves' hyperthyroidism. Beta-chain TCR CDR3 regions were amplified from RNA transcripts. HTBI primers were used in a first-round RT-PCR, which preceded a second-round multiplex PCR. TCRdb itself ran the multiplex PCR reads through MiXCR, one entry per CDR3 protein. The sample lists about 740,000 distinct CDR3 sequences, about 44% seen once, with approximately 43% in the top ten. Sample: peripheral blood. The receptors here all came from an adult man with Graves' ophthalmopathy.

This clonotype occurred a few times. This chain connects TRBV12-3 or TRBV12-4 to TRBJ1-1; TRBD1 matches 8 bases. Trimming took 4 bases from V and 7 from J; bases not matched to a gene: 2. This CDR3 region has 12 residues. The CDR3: CASSSQGDEAFF. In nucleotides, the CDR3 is TGTGCCAGCAGTTCACAGGGGGATGAAGCTTTCTTT.

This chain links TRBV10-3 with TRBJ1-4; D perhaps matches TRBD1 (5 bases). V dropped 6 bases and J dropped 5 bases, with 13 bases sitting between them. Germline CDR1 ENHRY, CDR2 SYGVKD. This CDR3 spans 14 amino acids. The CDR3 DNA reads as TGTGCCATCAGCAGTTTGGGACCCAATGAAAAACTGTTTTTT. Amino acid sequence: CAISSLGPNEKLFF.

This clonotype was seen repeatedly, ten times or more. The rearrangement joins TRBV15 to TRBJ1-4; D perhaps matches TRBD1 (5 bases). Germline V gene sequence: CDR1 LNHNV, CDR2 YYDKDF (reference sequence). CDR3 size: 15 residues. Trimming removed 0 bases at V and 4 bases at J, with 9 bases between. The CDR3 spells CATSRDRDGNEKLFF. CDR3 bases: TGTGCCACCAGCAGAGACCGGGACGGTAATGAAAAACTGTTTTTT.

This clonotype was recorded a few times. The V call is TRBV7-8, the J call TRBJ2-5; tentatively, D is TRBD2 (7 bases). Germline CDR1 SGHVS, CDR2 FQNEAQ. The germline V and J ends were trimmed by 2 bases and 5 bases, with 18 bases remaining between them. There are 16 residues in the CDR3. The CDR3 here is CASSLTWGGASETQYF. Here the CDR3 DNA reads TGTGCCAGCAGCTTAACTTGGGGGGGGGCCTCGGAGACCCAGTACTTC.

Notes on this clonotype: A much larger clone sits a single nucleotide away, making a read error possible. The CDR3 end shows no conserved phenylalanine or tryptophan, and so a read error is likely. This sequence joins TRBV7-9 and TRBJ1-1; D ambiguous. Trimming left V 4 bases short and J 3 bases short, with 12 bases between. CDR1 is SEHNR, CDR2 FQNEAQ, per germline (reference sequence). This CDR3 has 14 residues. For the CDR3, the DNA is TGTGCCAGCAGCTGGAGCTGGGGTGACACTGAAGCTTTCCTT. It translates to CASSWSWGDTEAFL.

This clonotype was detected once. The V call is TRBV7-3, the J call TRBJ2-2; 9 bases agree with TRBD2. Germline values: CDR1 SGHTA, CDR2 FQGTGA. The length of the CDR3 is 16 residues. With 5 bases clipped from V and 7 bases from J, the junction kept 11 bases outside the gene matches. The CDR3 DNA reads TGTGCCAGCAGCCAAGGGCCAGCGGGGGGCATCGGGGAGCTGTTTTTT. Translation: CASSQGPAGGIGELFF.

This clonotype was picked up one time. The CDR3 nucleotides are TGCAGCGTCGCCCGGGACGGACCGAATGAGCAGTACTTC. It codes for CSVARDGPNEQYF. V and J are TRBV29-1 and TRBJ2-7, with D perhaps matching TRBD1 or TRBD2 (5 bases each). Trimming shortened V by 6 bases and J by 7 bases, and 19 bases separated the two germline ends. CDR1 is SQVTM, CDR2 ANQGSEA, per germline. CDR3 size: 13 residues.

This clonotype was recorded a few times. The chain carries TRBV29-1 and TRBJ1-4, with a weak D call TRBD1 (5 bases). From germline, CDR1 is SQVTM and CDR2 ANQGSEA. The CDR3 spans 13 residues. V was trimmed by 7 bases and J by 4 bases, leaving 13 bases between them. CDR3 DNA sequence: TGCAGCGCCCGGACCGGGGGTAATGAAAAACTGTTTTTT. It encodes CSARTGGNEKLFF. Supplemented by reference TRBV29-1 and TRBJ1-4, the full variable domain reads SAVISQKPSRDICQRGTSLTIQCQVDSQVTMMFWYRQQPGQSLTLIATANQGSEATYESGFVIDKFPISRPNLTFSTLTVSNMSPEDSSIYLCSARTGGNEKLFFGSGTQLSVL.

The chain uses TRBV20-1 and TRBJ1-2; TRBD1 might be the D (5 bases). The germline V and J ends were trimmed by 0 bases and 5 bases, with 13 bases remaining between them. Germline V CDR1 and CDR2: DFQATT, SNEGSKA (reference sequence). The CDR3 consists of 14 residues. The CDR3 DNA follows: TGCAGTGCTAGAGAGGCCGGACAAAGATATGGCTACACCTTC. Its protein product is CSAREAGQRYGYTF.

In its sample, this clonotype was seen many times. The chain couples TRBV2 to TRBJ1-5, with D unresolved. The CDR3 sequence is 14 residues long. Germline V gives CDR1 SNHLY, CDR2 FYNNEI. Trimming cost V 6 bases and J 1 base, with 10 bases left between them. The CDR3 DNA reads TGTGCCAGCAGCCACCTCGCCAGCAATCAGCCCCAGCATTTT. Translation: CASSHLASNQPQHF.

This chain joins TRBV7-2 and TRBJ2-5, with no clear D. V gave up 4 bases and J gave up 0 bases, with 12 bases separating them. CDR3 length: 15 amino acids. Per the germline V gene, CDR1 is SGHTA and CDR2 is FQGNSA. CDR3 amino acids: CASSSYFGDQETQYF. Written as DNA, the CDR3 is TGTGCCAGCAGCTCGTACTTTGGGGACCAAGAGACCCAGTACTTC.

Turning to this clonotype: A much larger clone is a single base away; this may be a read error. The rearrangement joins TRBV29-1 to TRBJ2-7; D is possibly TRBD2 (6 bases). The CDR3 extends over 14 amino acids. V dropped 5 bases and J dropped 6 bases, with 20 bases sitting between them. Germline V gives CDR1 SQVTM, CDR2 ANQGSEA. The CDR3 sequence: CSVQKVGGSIEQYF. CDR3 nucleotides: TGCAGCGTTCAAAAGGTAGGAGGGAGTATCGAGCAGTACTTC.

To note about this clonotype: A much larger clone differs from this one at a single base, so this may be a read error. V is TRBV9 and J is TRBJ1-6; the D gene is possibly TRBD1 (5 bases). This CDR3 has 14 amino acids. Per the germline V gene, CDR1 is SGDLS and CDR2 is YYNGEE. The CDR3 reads CASSETVYNPPLHF. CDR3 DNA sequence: TGTGCCAGCAGCGAGACAGTCTATAATCCACCCCTCCACTTT. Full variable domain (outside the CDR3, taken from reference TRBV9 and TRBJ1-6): DSGVTQTPKHLITATGQRVTLRCSPRSGDLSVYWYQQSLDQGLQFLIQYYNGEERAKGNILERFSAQQFPDLHSELNLSSLELGDSALYFCASSETVYNPPLHFGNGTRLTVT.

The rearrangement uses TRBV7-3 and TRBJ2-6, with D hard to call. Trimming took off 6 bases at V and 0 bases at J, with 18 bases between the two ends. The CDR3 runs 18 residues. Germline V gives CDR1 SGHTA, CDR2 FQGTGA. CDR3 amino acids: CASSEAYVGYSGANVLTF. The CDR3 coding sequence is TGTGCCAGCAGTGAAGCCTACGTGGGGTACTCTGGGGCCAACGTCCTGACTTTC. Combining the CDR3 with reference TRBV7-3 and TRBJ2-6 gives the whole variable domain GAGVSQTPSNKVTEKGKYVELRCDPISGHTALYWYRQSLGQGPEFLIYFQGTGAADDSGLPNDRFFAVRPEGSVSTLKIQRTERGDSAVYLCASSEAYVGYSGANVLTFGAGSRLTVL.

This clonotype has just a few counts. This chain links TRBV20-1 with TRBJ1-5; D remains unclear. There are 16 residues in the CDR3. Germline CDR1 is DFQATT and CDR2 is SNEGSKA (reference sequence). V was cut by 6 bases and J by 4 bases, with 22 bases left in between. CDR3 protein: CSAGRGGKGVNQPQHF. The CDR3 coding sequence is TGCAGTGCGGGCCGGGGAGGTAAGGGCGTAAATCAGCCCCAGCATTTT.

Here the CDR3 DNA reads TGCAGTGCTAGGGATCTACGAGGTTCCTACGAGCAGTACTTC. Its translation: CSARDLRGSYEQYF. The chain carries TRBV20-1 and TRBJ2-7, with D unresolved. Trimming cost V 3 bases and J 1 base, with 13 bases left between them. There are 14 residues in the CDR3. Germline V CDR1 and CDR2: DFQATT, SNEGSKA (reference sequence).

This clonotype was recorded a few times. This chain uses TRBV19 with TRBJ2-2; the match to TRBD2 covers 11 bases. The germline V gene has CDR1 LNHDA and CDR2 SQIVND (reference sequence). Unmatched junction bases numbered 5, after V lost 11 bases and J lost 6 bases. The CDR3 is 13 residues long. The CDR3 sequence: CAVTSGVAGELFF. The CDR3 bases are TGTGCCGTGACTAGCGGGGTTGCCGGGGAGCTGTTTTTT.

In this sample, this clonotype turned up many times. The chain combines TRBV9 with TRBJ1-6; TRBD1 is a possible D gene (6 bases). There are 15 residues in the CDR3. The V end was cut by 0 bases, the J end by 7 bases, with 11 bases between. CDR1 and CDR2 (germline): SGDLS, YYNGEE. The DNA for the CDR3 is TGTGCCAGCAGCGTAGGCAGGGGTAAAAATTCACCCCTCCACTTT. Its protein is CASSVGRGKNSPLHF.

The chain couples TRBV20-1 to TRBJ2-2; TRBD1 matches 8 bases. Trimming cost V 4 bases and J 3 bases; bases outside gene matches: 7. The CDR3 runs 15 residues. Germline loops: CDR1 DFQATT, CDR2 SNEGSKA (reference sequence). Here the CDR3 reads CSATGQGSDTGELFF. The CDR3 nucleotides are TGCAGTGCTACCGGACAGGGTTCGGACACCGGGGAGCTGTTTTTT.

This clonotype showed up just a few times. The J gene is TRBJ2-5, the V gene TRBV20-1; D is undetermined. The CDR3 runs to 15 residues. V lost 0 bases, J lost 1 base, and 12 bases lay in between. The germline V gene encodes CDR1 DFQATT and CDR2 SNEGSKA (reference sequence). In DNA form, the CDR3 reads TGCAGTGCTAGAGATCCTTCGGTACCCCAAGAGACCCAGTACTTC. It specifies CSARDPSVPQETQYF.